This TCR beta chain was documented in a study of shared clonotypes between healthy human individuals. Study results and limitations: How much donors shared clonotypes was expected to be affected by sequencing depth.

About this clone itself: Its antigen is not known.

The CDR3 covers 17 residues. Trimming pared 1 base from V and 3 bases from J, leaving 15 bases between. Germline V lookup: CDR1 SGHAT, CDR2 FQNNGV. Naive CD8 cells lacked CD45RO, underwent positive selection for CCR7 and left out terminally differentiated effector memory CD45RA+ cells. Researchers divided each subset's genomic DNA evenly across several immunoSEQ plates. Only in-frame clones appear in the TCRdb table, and some are missing; sequencing was by immunoSEQ multiplex PCR. The sample consists of millions of clones, 85% to 95% of them appearing once. The gene calls are TRBV11-2 and TRBJ2-2; no definite D call. Source material: naive CD8+ T cells sorted from blood. This clonotype was sampled from a young man in good health. The CDR3 region has the DNA TGTGCCAGCAGCTTAGTAGGGCCAGGTCCGTACACCGGGGAGCTGTTTTTT. As protein: CASSLVGPGPYTGELFF.